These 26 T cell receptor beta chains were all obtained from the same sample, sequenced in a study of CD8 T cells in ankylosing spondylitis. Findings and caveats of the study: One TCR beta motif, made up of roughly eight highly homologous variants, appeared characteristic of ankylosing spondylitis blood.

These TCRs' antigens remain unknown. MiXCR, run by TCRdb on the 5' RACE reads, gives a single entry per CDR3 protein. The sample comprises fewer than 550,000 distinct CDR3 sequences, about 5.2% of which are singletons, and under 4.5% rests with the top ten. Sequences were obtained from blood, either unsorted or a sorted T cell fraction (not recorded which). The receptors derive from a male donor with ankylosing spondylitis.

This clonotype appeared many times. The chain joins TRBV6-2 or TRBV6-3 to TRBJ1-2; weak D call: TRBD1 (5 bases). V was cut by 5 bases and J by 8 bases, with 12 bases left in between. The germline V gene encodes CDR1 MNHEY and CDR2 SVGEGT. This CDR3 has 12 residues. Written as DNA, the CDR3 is TGTGCCAGCAGTCCCCGCTGGGACGGCTACACCTTC. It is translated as CASSPRWDGYTF.

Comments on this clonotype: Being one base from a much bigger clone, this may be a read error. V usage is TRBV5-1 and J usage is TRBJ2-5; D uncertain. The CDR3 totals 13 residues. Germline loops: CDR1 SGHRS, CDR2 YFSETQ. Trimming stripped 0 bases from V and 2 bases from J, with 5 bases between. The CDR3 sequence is CASSLGEQETQYF. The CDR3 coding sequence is TGCGCCAGCAGCTTGGGGGAACAAGAGACCCAGTACTTC. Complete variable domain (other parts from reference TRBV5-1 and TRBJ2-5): KAGVTQTPRYLIKTRGQQVTLSCSPISGHRSVSWYQQTPGQGLQFLFEYFSETQRNKGNFPGRFSGRQFSNSRSEMNVSTLELGDSALYLCASSLGEQETQYFGPGTRLLVL.

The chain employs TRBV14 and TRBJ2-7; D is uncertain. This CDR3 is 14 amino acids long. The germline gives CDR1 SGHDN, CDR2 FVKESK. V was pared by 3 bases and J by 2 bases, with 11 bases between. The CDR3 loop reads CASSQARITYEQYF. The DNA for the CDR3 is TGTGCCAGCAGCCAGGCAAGAATTACCTACGAGCAGTACTTC.

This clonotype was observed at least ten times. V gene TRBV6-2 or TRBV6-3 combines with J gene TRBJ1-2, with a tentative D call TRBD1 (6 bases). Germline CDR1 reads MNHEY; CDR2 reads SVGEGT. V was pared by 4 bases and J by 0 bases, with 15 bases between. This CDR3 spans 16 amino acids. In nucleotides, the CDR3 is TGTGCCAGCAGTTCCGGGACAATCCCCACTAACTATGGCTACACCTTC. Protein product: CASSSGTIPTNYGYTF.

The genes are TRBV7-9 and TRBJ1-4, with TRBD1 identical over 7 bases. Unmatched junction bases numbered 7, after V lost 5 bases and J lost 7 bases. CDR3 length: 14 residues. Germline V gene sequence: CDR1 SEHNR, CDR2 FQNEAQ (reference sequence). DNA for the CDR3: TGTGCCAGCAGCCCCCACAGGGGAGGTGAAAAACTGTTTTTT. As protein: CASSPHRGGEKLFF.

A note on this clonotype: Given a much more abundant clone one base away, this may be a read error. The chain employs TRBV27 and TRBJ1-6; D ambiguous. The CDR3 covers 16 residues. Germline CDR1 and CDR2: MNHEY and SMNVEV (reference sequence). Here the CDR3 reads CASSLSSRFYNSPLPF. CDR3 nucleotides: TGTGCCAGCAGTTTGTCTAGTCGCTTTTATAATTCACCCCTCCCCTTT.

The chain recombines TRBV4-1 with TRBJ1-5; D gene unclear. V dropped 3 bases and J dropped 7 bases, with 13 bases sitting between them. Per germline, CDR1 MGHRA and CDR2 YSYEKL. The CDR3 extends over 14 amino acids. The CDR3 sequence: CASSQAGARQPQHF. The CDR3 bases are TGCGCCAGCAGCCAGGCGGGCGCGCGGCAGCCCCAGCATTTT.

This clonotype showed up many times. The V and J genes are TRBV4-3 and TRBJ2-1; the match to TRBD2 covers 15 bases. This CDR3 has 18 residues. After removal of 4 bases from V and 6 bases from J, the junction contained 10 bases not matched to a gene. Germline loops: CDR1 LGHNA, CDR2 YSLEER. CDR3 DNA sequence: TGCGCCAGCAGCCCGGGACTAGCGGGGGGCCTTTCGCTCAATGAGCAGTTCTTC. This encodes CASSPGLAGGLSLNEQFF.

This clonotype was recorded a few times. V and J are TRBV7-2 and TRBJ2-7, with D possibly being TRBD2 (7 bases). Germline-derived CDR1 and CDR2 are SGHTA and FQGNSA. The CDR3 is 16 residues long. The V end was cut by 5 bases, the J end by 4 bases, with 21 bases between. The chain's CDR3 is CASSRTWGRERYEQYF. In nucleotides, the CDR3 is TGTGCCAGCAGCCGCACCTGGGGGCGGGAGCGGTACGAGCAGTACTTC.

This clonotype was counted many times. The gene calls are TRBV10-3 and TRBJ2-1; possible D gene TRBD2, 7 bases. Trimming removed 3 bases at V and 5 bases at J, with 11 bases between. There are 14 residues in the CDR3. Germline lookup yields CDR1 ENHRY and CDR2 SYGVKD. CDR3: CAISEQGGDNEQFF. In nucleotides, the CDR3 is TGTGCCATCAGTGAACAGGGAGGGGACAATGAGCAGTTCTTC.

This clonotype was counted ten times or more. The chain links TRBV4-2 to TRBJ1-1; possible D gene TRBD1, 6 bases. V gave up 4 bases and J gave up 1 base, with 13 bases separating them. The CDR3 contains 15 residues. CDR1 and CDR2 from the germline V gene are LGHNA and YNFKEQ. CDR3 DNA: TGTGCCAGCAGCCTCGAGGGAGGGGGGAACACTGAAGCTTTCTTT. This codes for CASSLEGGGNTEAFF.

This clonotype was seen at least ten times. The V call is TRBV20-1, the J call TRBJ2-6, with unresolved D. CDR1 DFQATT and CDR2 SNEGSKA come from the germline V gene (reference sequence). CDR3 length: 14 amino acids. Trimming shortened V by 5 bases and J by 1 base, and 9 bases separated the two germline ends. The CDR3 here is CSAGRRSGANVLTF. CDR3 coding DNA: TGCAGTGCTGGGCGAAGATCTGGGGCCAACGTCCTGACTTTC.

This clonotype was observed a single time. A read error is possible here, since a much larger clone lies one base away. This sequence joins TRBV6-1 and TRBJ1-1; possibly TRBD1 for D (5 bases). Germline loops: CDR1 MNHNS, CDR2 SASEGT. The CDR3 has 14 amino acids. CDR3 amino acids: CASSPWRGVTETFF. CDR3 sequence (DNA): TGTGCCAGCAGCCCATGGAGGGGAGTCACTGAAACTTTCTTT.

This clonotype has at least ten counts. CDR3 amino acids: CASSPTSGRLETQYF. As DNA, the CDR3 is TGCGCCAGCAGCCCGACTAGCGGGAGGTTAGAGACCCAGTACTTC. This chain uses TRBV5-1 with TRBJ2-5; 13 positions agree with TRBD2. The CDR3 covers 15 residues. Germline CDR1 and CDR2: SGHRS and YFSETQ. Losses at the gene ends were 4 bases for V and 4 bases for J; bases not matched to a gene: 4.

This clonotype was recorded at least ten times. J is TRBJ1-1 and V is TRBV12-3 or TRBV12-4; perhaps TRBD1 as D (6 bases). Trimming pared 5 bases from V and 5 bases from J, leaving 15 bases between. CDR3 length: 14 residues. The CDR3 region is CASSRGGRGTEAFF. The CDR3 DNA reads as TGTGCCAGCAGTCGGGGAGGCAGGGGAACTGAAGCTTTCTTT.

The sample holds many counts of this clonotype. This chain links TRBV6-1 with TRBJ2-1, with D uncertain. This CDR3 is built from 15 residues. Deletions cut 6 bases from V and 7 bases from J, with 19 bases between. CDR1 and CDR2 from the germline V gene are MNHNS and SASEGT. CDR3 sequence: CASSTQPRVTNEQFF. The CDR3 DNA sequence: TGTGCCAGCAGCACTCAACCTAGAGTCACTAATGAGCAGTTCTTC.

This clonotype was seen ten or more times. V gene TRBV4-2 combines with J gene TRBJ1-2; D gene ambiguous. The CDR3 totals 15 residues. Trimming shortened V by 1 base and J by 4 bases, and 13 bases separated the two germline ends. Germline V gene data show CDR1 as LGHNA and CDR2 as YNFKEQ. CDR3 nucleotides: TGTGCCAGCAGCCAAGGCAAGACACCAAGCTATGGCTACACCTTC. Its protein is CASSQGKTPSYGYTF.

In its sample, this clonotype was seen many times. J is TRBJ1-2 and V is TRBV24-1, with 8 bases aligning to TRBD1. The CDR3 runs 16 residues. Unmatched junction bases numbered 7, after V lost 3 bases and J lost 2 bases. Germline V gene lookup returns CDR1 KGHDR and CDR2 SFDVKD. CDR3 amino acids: CATSDRGTGRNYGYTF. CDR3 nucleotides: TGTGCCACCAGTGATCGGGGGACAGGTCGGAACTATGGCTACACCTTC.

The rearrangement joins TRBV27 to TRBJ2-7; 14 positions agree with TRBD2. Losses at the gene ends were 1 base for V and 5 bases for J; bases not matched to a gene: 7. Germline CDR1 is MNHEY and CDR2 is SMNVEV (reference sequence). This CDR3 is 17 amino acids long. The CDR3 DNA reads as TGTGCCAGCAGTTTATTACTTCCGGGACTAGCGGGAGACGAGCAGTACTTC. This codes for CASSLLLPGLAGDEQYF.

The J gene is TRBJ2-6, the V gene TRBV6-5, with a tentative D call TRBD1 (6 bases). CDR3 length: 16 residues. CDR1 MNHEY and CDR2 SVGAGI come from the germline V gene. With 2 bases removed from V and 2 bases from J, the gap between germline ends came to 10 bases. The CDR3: CASSYPGQTGANVLTF. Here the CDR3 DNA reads TGTGCCAGCAGTTACCCCGGACAGACTGGGGCCAACGTCCTGACTTTC.

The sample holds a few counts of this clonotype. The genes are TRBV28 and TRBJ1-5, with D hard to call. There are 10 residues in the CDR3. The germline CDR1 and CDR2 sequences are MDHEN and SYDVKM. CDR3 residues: CATGLEPQHF. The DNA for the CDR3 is TGTGCGACCGGGTTGGAGCCCCAGCATTTT.

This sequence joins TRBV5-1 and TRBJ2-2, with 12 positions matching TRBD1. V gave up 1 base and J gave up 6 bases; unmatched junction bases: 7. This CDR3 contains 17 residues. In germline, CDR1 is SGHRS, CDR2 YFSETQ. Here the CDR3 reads CASSLYGTGGAPGELFF. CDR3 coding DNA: TGCGCCAGCAGCTTGTATGGGACAGGGGGCGCGCCCGGGGAGCTGTTTTTT.

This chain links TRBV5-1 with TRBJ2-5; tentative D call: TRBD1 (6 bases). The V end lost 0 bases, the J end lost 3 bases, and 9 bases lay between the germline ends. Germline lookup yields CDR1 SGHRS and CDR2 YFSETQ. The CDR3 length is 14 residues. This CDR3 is CASSLGTVKETQYF. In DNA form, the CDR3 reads TGCGCCAGCAGCTTGGGGACAGTCAAAGAGACCCAGTACTTC.

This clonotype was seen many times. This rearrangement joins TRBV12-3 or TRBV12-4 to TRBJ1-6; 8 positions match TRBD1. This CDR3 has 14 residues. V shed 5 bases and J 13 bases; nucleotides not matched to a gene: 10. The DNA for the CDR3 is TGTGCCAGCAGTATGGACAGGGTCAAAAGCCCCCTCCACTTT. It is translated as CASSMDRVKSPLHF.

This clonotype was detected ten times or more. The CDR3 region has the DNA TGTGCCAGCAGTTACCAGGGTGGCGAGCAGTACTTC. It translates to CASSYQGGEQYF. The chain employs TRBV6-5 and TRBJ2-7, with D possibly matching TRBD1 (5 bases). The CDR3 covers 12 residues. Trimming shortened V by 2 bases and J by 6 bases, and 8 bases separated the two germline ends. Germline CDR1 and CDR2: MNHEY and SVGAGI.

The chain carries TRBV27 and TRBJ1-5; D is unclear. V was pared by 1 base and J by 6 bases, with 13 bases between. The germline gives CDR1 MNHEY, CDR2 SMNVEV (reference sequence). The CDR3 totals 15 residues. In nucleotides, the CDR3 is TGTGCCAGCAGTTTATTCGGGCAAGGAAGTCAGCCCCAGCATTTT. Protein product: CASSLFGQGSQPQHF.